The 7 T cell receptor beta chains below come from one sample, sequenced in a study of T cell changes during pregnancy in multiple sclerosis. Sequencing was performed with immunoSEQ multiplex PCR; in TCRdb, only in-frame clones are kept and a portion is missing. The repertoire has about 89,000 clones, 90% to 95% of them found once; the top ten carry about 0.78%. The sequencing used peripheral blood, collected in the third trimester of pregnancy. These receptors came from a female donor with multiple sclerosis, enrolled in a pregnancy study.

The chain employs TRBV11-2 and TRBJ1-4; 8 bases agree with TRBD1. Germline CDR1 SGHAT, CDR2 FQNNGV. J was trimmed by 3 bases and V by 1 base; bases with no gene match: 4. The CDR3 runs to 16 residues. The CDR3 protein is CASSLALTGANEKLFF. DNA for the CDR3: TGTGCCAGCAGCTTAGCATTGACAGGGGCTAATGAAAAACTGTTTTTT.

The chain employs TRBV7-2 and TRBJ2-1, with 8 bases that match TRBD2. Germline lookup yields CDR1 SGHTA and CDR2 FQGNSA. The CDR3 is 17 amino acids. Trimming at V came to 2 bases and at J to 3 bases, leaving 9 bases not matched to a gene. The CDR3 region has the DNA TGTGCCAGCAGCTTACGTTCCGGGACTAGGTTCTACAATGAGCAGTTCTTC. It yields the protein CASSLRSGTRFYNEQFF.

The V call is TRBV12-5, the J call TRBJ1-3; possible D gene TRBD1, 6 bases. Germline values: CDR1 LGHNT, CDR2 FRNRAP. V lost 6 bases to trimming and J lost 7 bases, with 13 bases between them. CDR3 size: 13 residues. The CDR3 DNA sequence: TGTGCTAGTGGCGAGACAGGAGGCAACACCATATATTTT. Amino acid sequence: CASGETGGNTIYF.

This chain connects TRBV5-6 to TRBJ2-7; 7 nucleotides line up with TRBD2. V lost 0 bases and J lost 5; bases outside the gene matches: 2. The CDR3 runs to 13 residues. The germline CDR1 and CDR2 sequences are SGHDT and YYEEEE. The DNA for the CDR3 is TGTGCCAGCAGCTTGGGACTAGCCAACGAGCAGTACTTC. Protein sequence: CASSLGLANEQYF.

The CDR3 DNA follows: TGTGCCAGCAGCCGCAGCTACGGGGGGAGAGAGACCCAGTACTTC. Translating gives CASSRSYGGRETQYF. The chain carries TRBV11-3 and TRBJ2-5; 7 bases line up with TRBD2. This CDR3 contains 15 residues. Per the germline V gene, CDR1 is SGHNT and CDR2 is YENEEA. V dropped 5 bases and J dropped 4; count of bases not matched to a gene: 10.

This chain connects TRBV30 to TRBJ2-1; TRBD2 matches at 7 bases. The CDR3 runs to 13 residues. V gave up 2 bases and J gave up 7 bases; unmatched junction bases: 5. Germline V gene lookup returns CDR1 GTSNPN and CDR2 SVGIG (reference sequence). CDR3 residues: CAWSYGLGNEQFF. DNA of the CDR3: TGTGCCTGGAGTTATGGACTAGGTAATGAGCAGTTCTTC.

This chain's CDR3 is CASSLGHSETGAYEQYF. The CDR3 region has the DNA TGTGCCAGCAGCTTAGGTCATTCCGAGACAGGGGCCTACGAGCAGTACTTC. V is TRBV7-6 and J is TRBJ2-7, with 8 bases lining up with TRBD1. V was clipped by 1 base and J by 2 bases; unmatched bases: 10. The CDR3 is 17 residues long. Germline V gives CDR1 SGHVS, CDR2 FNYEAQ.